This TCR beta chain originates from a study of beta chain features in type 1 diabetes. On this clone: The antigen remains unidentified.

Via CD45RO/CCR7/CD25/CD127/CD95/CD27, cells of the CD4+ naive, central memory, regulatory and stem cell-like memory subsets were sorted. Expressed TCRB transcripts got sequenced, as all isolated RNA was reverse transcribed. Naive, central memory and regulatory T cell samples yielded a few million reads on average. Method: immunoSEQ multiplex PCR; TCRdb's copy keeps in-frame clones and lacks some. The repertoire holds hundreds of thousands of clones, with roughly 17% as singletons. The length of the CDR3 is 12 residues. Germline CDR1 reads ENHRY; CDR2 reads SYGVKD. The V end lost 10 bases, the J end lost 0 bases, and 7 bases lay between the germline ends. Study-wide points: Compared with healthy donors, patients appeared to share more similar naive, central memory and regulatory TCRB repertoires.

This sequence joins TRBV10-3 and TRBJ1-5; D gene unclear. Sequenced: naive CD4+ T cells from blood. The sequence derives from a woman younger than 35 in good health. Written as DNA, the CDR3 is TGTGCCACCCGGACTAGCAATCAGCCCCAGCATTTT. It specifies CATRTSNQPQHF.